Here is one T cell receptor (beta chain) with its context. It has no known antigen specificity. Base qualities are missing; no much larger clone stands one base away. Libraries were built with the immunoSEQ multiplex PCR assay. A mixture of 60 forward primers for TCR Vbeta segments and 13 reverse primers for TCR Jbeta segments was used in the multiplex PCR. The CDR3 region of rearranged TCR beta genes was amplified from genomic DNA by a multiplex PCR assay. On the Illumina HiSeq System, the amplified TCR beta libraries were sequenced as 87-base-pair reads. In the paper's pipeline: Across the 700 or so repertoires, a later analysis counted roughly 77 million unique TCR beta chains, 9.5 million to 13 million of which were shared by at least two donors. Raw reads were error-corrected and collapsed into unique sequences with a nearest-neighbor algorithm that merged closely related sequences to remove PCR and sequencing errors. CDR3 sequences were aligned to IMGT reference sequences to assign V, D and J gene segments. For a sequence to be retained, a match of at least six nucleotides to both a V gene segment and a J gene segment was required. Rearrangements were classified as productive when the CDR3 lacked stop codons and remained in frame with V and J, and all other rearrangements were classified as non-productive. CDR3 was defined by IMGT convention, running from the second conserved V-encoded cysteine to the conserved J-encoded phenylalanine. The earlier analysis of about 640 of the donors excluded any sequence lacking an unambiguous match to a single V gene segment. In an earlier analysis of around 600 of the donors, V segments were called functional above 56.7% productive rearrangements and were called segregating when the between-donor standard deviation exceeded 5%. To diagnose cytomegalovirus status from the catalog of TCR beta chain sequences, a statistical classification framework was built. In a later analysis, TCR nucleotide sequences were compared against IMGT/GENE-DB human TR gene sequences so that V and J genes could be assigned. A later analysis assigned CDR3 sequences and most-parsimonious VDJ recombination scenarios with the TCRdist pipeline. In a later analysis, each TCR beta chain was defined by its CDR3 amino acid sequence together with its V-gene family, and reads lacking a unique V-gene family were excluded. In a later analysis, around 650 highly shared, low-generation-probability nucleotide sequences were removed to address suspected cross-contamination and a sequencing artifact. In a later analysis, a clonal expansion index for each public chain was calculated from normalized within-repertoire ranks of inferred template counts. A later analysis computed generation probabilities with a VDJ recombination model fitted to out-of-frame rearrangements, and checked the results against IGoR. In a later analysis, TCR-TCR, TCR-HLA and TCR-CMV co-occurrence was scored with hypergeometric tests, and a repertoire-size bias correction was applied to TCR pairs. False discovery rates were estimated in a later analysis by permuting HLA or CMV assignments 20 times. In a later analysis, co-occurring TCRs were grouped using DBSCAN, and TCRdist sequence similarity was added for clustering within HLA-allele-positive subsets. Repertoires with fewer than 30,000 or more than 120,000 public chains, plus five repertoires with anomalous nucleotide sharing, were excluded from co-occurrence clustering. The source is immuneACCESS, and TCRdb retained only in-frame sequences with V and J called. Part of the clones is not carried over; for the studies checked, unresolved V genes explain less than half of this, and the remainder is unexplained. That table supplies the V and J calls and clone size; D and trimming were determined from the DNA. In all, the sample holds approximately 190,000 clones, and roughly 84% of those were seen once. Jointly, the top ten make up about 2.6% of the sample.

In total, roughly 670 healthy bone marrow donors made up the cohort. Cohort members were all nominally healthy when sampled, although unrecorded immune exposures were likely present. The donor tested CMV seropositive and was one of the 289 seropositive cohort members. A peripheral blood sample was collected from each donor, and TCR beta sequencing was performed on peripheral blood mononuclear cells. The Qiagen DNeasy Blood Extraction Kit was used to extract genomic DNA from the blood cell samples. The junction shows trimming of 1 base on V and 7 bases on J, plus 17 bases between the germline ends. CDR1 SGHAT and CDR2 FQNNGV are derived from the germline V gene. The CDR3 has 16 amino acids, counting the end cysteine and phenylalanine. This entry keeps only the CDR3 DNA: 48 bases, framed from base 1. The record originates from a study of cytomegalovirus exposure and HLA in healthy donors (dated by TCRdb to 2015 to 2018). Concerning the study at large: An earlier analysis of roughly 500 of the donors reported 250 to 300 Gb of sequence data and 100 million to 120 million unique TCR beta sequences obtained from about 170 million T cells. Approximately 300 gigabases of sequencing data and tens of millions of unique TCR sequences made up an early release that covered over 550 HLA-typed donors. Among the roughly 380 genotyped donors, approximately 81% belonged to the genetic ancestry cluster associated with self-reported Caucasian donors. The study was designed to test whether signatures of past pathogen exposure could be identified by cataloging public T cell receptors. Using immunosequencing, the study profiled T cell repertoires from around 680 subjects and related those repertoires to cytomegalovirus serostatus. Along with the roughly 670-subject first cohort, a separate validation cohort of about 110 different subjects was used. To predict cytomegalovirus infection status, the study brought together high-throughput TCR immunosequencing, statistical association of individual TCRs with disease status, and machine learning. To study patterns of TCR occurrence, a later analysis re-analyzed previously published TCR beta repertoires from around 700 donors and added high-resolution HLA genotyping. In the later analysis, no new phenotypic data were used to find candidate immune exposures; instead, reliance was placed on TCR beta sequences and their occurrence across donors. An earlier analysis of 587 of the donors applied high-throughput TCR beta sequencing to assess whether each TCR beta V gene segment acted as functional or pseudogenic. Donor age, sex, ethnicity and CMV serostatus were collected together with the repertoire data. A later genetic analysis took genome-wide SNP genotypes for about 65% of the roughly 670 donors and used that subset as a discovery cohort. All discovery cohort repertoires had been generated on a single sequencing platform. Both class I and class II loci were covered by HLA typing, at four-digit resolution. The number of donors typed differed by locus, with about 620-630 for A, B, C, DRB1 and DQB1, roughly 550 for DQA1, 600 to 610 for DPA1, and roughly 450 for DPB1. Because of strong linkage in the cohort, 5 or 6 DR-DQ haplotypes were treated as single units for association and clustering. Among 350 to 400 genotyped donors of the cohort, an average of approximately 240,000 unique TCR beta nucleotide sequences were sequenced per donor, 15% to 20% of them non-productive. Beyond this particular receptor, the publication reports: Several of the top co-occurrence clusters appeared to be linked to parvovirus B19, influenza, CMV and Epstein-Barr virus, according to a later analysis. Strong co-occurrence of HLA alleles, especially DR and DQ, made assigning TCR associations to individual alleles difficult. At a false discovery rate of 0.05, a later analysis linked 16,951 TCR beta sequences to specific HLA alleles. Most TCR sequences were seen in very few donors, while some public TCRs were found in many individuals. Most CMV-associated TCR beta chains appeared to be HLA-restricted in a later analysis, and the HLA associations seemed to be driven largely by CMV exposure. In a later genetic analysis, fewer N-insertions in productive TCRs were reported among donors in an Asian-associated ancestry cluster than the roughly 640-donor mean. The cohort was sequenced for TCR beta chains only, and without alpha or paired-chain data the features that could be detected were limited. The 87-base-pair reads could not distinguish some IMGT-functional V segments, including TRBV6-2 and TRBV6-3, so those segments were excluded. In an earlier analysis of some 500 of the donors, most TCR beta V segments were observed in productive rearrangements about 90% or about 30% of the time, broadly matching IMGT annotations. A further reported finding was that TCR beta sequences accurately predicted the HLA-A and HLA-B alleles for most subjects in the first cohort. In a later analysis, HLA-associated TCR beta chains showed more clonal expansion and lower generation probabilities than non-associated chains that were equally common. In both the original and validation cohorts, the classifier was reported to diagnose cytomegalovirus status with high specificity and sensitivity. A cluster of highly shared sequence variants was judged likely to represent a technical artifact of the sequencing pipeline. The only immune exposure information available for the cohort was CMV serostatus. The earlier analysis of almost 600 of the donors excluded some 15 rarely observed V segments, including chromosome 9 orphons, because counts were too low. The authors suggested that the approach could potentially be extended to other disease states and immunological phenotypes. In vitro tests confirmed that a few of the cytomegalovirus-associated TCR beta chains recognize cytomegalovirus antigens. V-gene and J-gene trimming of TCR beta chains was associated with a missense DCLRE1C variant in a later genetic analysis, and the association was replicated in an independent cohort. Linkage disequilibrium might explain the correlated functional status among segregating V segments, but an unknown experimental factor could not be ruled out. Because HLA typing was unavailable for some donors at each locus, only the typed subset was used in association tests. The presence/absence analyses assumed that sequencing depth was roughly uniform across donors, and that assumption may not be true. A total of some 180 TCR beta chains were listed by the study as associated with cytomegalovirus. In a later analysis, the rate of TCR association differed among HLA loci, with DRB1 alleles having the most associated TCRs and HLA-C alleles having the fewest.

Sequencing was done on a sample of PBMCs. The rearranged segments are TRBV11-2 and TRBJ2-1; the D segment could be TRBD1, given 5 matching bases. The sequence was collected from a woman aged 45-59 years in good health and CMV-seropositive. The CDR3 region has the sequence CASSLGGSRVRNEQFF. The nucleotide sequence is TGTGCCAGCAGCTTAGGGGGCAGCAGGGTAAGGAATGAGCAGTTCTTC.